The source of this T cell receptor beta chain is a study of blood T cells in healthy people across ages. Study results and caveats: In long-lived donors, naive CD4+ cell counts and diversity exceeded those of aged donors.

In the case of this clonotype: Its antigen is unidentified.

A J-beta primer mix and a sample-barcoded 5' primer were used in a second PCR of roughly 6 to 12 cycles. A single record per CDR3 protein comes from TCRdb applying MiXCR to the 5' RACE reads. Among roughly 2 million distinct CDR3 sequences listed, roughly 50% were seen once. Total RNA, at least 5.5 micrograms per sample, came from PBMCs. The CDR3 runs 12 residues. Deletions cut 10 bases from V and 3 bases from J, with 12 bases between. CDR1 MDHEN and CDR2 SYDVKM come from the germline V gene. Sequences were obtained from blood. This clonotype originated in a woman in her thirties or forties in good health. V usage is TRBV28 and J usage is TRBJ1-1; D not certain. CDR3 in amino acids: CATLGGDTEAFF. In DNA form, the CDR3 reads TGTGCCACCTTGGGAGGTGACACTGAAGCTTTCTTT. The full variable domain, completed using reference TRBV28 and TRBJ1-1, is DVKVTQSSRYLVKRTGEKVFLECVQDMDHENMFWYRQDPGLGLRLIYFSYDVKMKEKGDIPEGYSVSREKKERFSLILESASTNQTSMYLCATLGGDTEAFFGQGTRLTVV.